Below, 12 T cell receptor beta chains from the same sample are listed, as sequenced in a study of cytomegalovirus exposure and HLA in healthy donors. Clones were read by immunoSEQ multiplex PCR, and TCRdb kept only the in-frame ones, dropping some. The table includes 99,000 or so clones, 86% detected once. Sequenced input: PBMCs. These receptors originate from a woman aged 18-29 years in good health and CMV-seropositive.

The chain links TRBV27 to TRBJ2-2; 8 nucleotides line up with TRBD2. With V trimmed by 6 bases and J by 0 bases, 3 bases remained unmatched. Germline V lookup: CDR1 MNHEY, CDR2 SMNVEV (reference sequence). The CDR3 is 15 amino acids. In nucleotides, the CDR3 is TGTGCCAGCAGGGAGCGGGGGCCGAACACCGGGGAGCTGTTTTTT. The encoded protein is CASRERGPNTGELFF.

The chain recombines TRBV10-1 with TRBJ2-1; 9 nucleotides line up with TRBD2. Germline CDR1 WNHNN, CDR2 SYGVQD (reference sequence). Unmatched junction bases numbered 7, after V lost 4 bases and J lost 9 bases. CDR3 length: 14 residues. CDR3 bases: TGCGCCAGCAGTGCGGGCGGGGGGGCTCGTGAGCAGTTCTTC. Its translation is CASSAGGGAREQFF.

This chain joins TRBV7-9 and TRBJ2-7; maybe TRBD1 (6 bases). Per the germline V gene, CDR1 is SEHNR and CDR2 is FQNEAQ (reference sequence). The CDR3 has 12 residues. The V and J ends lost 6 bases and 3 bases respectively, with 9 bases between them. The CDR3 bases are TGTGCCAGCAGTTACAGGGTCTACGAGCAGTACTTC. Its translation: CASSYRVYEQYF.

V and J are TRBV29-1 and TRBJ1-1; 8 bases map to TRBD1. V dropped 7 bases and J dropped 0; count of bases not matched to a gene: 10. Germline V gene data show CDR1 as SQVTM and CDR2 as ANQGSEA. The length of the CDR3 is 15 residues. CDR3 sequence: CSAFPGQVMNTEAFF. The CDR3 DNA follows: TGCAGCGCTTTTCCGGGACAGGTAATGAACACTGAAGCTTTCTTT.

This chain connects TRBV25-1 to TRBJ2-7; D may be TRBD2 (6 bases). The CDR3 spans 14 residues. In germline, CDR1 is MGHDK, CDR2 SYGVNS. Trimming removed 3 bases from V and 5 bases from J, with 14 bases in between. This chain's CDR3 is CASSDAGPGDEQYF. CDR3 DNA sequence: TGTGCCAGCAGTGACGCGGGGCCGGGGGACGAGCAGTACTTC.

This clone was recorded only once. The genes are TRBV12-5 and TRBJ2-1; a possible D gene is TRBD2 (5 bases). Germline-derived CDR1 and CDR2 are LGHNT and FRNRAP. This CDR3 contains 13 residues. Trimming removed 2 bases at V and 6 bases at J, with 8 bases between. CDR3: CASGLWTRNEQFF. CDR3 in DNA: TGTGCTAGTGGTTTGTGGACTCGCAATGAGCAGTTCTTC.

This clone was seen just once. The chain is built from TRBV12-5 and TRBJ1-6; a possible D gene is TRBD1 (5 bases). Germline CDR1 reads LGHNT; CDR2 reads FRNRAP. The ends were cut back, 6 bases at V and 11 bases at J, with 17 bases in the middle. This CDR3 contains 14 residues. In DNA, the CDR3 is TGTGCTAGTGGCCGAACCGGGACTGGCACACCCCTCCACTTT. This gives the protein CASGRTGTGTPLHF.

CDR3 DNA: TGCGCCAGCAGCTTGGAGGGGGCGACTGAAGCTTTCTTT. Protein product: CASSLEGATEAFF. The J gene is TRBJ1-1, the V gene TRBV5-1, with 7 bases identical to TRBD1. V trimming: 0 bases; J trimming: 5 bases; junction bases outside the gene matches: 1. CDR3 length equals 13 residues. Germline CDR1 is SGHRS and CDR2 is YFSETQ.

With regard to this clone: Its ends do not fully match the called genes, so a read error is possible. This chain joins TRBV14 and TRBJ1-2, with D unclear. CDR3 length: 13 amino acids. The germline V gene encodes CDR1 SGHDN and CDR2 FVKESK. CDR3 in DNA: TGTGCCAGCAGCCAAGCAGGTAGACCCCGAACGGGATTC. Its protein product is CASSQAGRPRTGF.

The chain combines TRBV11-2 with TRBJ1-5; D ambiguous. The CDR3 sequence is 14 residues long. Trimming shortened V by 3 bases and J by 0 bases, and 6 bases separated the two germline ends. Germline lookup yields CDR1 SGHAT and CDR2 FQNNGV. The CDR3 DNA is TGTGCCAGCAGCTTCGAGGCTAGCAATCAGCCCCAGCATTTT. It is translated as CASSFEASNQPQHF.

This sequence joins TRBV19 and TRBJ2-7; D remains ambiguous. Germline CDR1 is LNHDA and CDR2 is SQIVND (reference sequence). Trimming pared 3 bases from V and 3 bases from J, leaving 9 bases between. The length of the CDR3 is 13 residues. CDR3 nucleotide sequence: TGTGCCAGTAGTATGGGCAGCTACTACGAGCAGTACTTC. This translates into CASSMGSYYEQYF.

This chain links TRBV7-9 with TRBJ2-7, with 12 bases lining up with TRBD2. Unmatched junction bases numbered 7, after V lost 5 bases and J lost 5 bases. CDR1 and CDR2 from the germline V gene are SEHNR and FQNEAQ (reference sequence). The CDR3 runs to 15 residues. The DNA for the CDR3 is TGTGCCAGCAGCCCCCCGACTAGCGGGAGCGACGAGCAGTACTTC. Translating it yields CASSPPTSGSDEQYF.